Sequencing of this TCR beta chain was carried out in a study of T cell responses to AZD1222 COVID-19 vaccine. Study-level results: The study reported that nearly half of spike-specific TCRs target unmutated variant regions.

Data came from immunoSEQ multiplex PCR; TCRdb stores just in-frame clones and leaves some out. The sample carries about 78,000 clones, roughly 86% recorded once. The germline gives CDR1 SGDLS, CDR2 YYNGEE. The CDR3 runs to 16 residues. V shed 3 bases, J shed 4 bases, and the junction held 6 bases outside the gene matches. As for this clone: Its matching antigen is unknown.

Sample: peripheral blood, taken on day 0 of MenACWY control vaccination. The sequence came from an adult in good health. The genes are TRBV9 and TRBJ2-2, with TRBD2 matching over 10 bases. The CDR3 sequence: CASSDSSGGGTGELFF. For the CDR3, the DNA is TGTGCCAGCAGCGACAGCAGCGGGGGGGGCACCGGGGAGCTGTTTTTT.